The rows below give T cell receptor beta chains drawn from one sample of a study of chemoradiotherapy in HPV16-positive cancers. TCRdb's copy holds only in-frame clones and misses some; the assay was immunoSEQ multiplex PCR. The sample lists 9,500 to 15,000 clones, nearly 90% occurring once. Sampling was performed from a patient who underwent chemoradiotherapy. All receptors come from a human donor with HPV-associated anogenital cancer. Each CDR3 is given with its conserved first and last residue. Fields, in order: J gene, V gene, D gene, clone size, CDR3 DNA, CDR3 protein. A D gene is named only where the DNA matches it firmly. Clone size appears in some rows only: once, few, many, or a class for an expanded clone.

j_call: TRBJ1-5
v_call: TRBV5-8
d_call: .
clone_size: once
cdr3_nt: TGTGCCAGCAGCTTGCAGGGAGGACAGCCCCAGCATTTT
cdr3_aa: CASSLQGGQPQHF

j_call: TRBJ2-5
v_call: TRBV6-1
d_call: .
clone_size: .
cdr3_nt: TGTGCCAGCACCCCAGGAGGGAGCCAAGAGACCCAGTACTTC
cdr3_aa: CASTPGGSQETQYF

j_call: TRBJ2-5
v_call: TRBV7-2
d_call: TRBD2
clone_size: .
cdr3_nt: TGTACCAGCAGCTTGGTAGCGGGGGCAGAGACCCAGTACTTC
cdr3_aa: CTSSLVAGAETQYF

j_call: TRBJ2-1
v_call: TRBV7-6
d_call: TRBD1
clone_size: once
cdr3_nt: TGTGCCAGCAGCAAGGGACAGGGGTTGTACAATGAGCAGTTCTTC
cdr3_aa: CASSKGQGLYNEQFF

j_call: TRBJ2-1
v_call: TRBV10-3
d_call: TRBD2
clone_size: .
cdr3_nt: TGTGCCATCAGTGCCGGGACTAGCGGGTTCCAGTTCTTC
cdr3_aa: CAISAGTSGFQFF

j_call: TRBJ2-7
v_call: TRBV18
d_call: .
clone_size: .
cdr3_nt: TGTGCCAGCTCATCGACCCTCTACGAGCAGTACTTC
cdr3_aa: CASSSTLYEQYF

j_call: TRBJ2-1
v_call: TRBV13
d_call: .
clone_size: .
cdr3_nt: TGTGCCAGCAGCACCGCCCGGGGAGTGCAGTTCTTC
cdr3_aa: CASSTARGVQFF

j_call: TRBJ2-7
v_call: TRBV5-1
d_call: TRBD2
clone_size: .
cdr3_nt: TGCGCCAGCAGCCGAGCGGGATACTACGAGCAGTACTTC
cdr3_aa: CASSRAGYYEQYF

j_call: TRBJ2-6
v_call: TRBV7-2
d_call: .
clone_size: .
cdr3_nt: TGTGCCAGGGGGACTTTTGGCTCTGGGGCCAACGTCCTGACTTTC
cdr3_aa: CARGTFGSGANVLTF

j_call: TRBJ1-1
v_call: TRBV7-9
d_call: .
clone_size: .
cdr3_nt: TGTGCCAGCCGCCCCTCAGCGGGGGGCAACAAGAACACTGAAGCTTTCTTT
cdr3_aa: CASRPSAGGNKNTEAFF

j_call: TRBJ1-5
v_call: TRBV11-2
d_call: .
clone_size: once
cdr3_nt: TGTGCCAGCAGCTCAAATTCCGGGACGCAAAATCAGCCCCAGCATTTT
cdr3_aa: CASSSNSGTQNQPQHF

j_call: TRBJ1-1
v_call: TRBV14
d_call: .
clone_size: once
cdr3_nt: TGTGCCAGCAGTTACGGGGGACAGAACACTGAAGCTTTCTTT
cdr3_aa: CASSYGGQNTEAFF

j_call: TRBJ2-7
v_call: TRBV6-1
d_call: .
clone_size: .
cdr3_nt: TGTGCCAGCGGAGTCCCAGGGGTTTACGAGCAGTACTTC
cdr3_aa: CASGVPGVYEQYF

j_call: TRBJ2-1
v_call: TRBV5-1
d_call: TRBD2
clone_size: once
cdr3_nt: TGCGCCAGCAGCTTGTCCGCGCGTTCCGGGACTAGCGGGGGGGCGAGCTACAATGAGCAGTTCTTC
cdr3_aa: CASSLSARSGTSGGASYNEQFF

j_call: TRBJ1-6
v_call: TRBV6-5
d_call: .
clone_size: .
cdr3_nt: TGTGCCAGCAGTAAGATCCTCTCGGGAAATTCACCCCTCCACTTT
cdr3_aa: CASSKILSGNSPLHF

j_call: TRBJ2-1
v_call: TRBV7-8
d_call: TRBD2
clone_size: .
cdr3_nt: TGTGCCAGCAGCTTAGGGGTCTGGCAGATTTTGACTAGCGGCAACTCCTACAATGAGCAGTTCTTC
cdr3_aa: CASSLGVWQILTSGNSYNEQFF

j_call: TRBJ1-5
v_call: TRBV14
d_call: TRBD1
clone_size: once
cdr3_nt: TGTGCCAGCAGCCTGACAGGGGATCAGCCCCAGCATTTT
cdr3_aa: CASSLTGDQPQHF

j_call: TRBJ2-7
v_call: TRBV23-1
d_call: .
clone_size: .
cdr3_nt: TGCGCCAGCAGTCAATCCCTTGACAGATCCTACGAGCAGTACTTC
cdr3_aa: CASSQSLDRSYEQYF

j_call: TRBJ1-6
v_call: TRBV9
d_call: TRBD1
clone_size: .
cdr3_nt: TGTGCCAGCAGCCCGGGACAGGGATATAATTCACCCCTCCACTTT
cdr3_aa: CASSPGQGYNSPLHF

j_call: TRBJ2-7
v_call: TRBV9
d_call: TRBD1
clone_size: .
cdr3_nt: TGTGCCAGCAGCGCCGGGACAGGGGGTTTCTACGAGCAGTACTTC
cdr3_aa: CASSAGTGGFYEQYF

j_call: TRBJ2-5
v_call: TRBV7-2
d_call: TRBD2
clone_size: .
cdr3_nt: TGTGCCAGCAGCCTTTTAGCGGGACAAGAGACCCAGTACTTC
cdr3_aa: CASSLLAGQETQYF

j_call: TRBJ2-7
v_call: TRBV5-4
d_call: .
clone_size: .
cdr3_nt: TGTGCCAGCAGCGGTGGGTTCATGGGGACGTACGAGCAGTACTTC
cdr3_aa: CASSGGFMGTYEQYF

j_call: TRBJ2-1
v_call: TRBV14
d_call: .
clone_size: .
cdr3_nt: TGTGCCAGCAGCCAACTTACTAGCTACAATGAGCAGTTCTTC
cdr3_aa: CASSQLTSYNEQFF

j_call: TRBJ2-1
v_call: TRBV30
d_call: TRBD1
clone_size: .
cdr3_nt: TGTGCCTGGAGTTCCTCCGGGACAGGGAACAATGAGCAGTTCTTC
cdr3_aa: CAWSSSGTGNNEQFF

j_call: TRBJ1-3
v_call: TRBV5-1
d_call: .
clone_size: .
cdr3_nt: TGCGCCAGCAGCCCCGACAACTCTGGAAACACCATATATTTT
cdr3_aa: CASSPDNSGNTIYF

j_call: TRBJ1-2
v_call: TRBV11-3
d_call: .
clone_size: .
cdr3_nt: TGTGCCAGCAGCTTAGTGCGGGCAGACTATGGCTACACCTTC
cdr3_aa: CASSLVRADYGYTF

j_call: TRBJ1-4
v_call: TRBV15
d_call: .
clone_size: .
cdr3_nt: TGTGCCACCAGCATACTTGACTCCGCTAGAAATGAAAAACTGTTTTTT
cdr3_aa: CATSILDSARNEKLFF

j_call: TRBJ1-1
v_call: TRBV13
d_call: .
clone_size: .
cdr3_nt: TGTGCCAGCAGCCGGGGGGCTGAAGCTTTCTTT
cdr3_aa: CASSRGAEAFF

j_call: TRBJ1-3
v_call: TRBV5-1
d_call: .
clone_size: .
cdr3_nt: TGCGCCAGCAGCCCTAGTGGGGCTGGAAACACCATATATTTT
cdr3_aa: CASSPSGAGNTIYF

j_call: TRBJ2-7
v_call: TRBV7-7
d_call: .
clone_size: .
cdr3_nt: TGTGCCAGCAGCTCCAACTTGGGGGTTGGCGAGCAGTACTTC
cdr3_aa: CASSSNLGVGEQYF

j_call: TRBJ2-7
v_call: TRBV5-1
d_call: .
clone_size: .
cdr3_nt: TGCGCCAGCAAAGAAGGAGGGATCACCTACGAGCAGTACTTC
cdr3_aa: CASKEGGITYEQYF

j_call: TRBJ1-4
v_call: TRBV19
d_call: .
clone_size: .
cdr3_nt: TGTGCCAGTAGTACCCGGACAGTTAATGAAAAACTGTTTTTT
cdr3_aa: CASSTRTVNEKLFF

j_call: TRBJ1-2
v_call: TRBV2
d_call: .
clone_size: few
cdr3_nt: TGTGCCAGCAGTGAGTCGGTCCTCCTGTCGGGCTACACCTTC
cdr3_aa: CASSESVLLSGYTF

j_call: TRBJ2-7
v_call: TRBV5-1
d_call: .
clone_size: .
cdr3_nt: TGCGCCAGCAGTCGATTGGCGGACGGACCTTACGAGCAGTACTTC
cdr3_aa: CASSRLADGPYEQYF

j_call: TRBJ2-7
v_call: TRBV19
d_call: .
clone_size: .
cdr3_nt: TGTGCCAGCACGCCAGGAAGGGGGATATTCTACGAGCAGTACTTC
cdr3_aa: CASTPGRGIFYEQYF

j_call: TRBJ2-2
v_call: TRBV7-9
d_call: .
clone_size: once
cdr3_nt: TGTGCCAGCAGCTTATATAATGAGGAGGTGTTTTTT
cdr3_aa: CASSLYNEEVFF

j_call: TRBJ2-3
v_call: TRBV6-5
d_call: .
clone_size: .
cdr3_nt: TGTGCCAGCAGTACGGGGCGCACAGATACGCAGTATTTT
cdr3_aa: CASSTGRTDTQYF

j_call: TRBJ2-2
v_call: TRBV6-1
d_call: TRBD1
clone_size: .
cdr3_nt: TGTGCCAGCAGTTTACAGGGGGCGGTCGGGGAGCTGTTTTTT
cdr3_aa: CASSLQGAVGELFF

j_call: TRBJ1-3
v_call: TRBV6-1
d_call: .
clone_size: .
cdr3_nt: TGTGCCAGCAGTGAAGGGGTAGTCAGTGGAAACACCATATATTTT
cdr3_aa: CASSEGVVSGNTIYF

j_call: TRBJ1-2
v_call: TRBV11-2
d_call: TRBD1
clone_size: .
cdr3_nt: TGTGCCAGCAGCTCGCTTTCACAGGGGGCGGGCTATGGCTACACCTTC
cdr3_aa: CASSSLSQGAGYGYTF

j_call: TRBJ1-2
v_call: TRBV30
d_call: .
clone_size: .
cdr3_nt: TGTGCCTGGAGAGCAGGGGCGGAAGGCTACACCTTC
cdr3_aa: CAWRAGAEGYTF

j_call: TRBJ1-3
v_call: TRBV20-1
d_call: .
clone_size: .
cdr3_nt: TGCAGTGCTAGATCCGGAAACACCATATATTTT
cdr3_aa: CSARSGNTIYF

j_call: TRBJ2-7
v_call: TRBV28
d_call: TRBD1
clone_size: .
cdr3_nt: TGTGCCAGCAGGGGGACAGGGAGCCCCTACGAGCAGTACTTC
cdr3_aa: CASRGTGSPYEQYF

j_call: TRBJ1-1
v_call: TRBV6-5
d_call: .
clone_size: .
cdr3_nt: TGTGCCAGCAGTTATTTGGCAGGGCTGGGCACTGAAGCTTTCTTT
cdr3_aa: CASSYLAGLGTEAFF

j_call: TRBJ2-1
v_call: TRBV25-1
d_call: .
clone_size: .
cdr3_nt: TGTGCCAGCAGTGAAACCAATGAGCAGTTCTTC
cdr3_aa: CASSETNEQFF